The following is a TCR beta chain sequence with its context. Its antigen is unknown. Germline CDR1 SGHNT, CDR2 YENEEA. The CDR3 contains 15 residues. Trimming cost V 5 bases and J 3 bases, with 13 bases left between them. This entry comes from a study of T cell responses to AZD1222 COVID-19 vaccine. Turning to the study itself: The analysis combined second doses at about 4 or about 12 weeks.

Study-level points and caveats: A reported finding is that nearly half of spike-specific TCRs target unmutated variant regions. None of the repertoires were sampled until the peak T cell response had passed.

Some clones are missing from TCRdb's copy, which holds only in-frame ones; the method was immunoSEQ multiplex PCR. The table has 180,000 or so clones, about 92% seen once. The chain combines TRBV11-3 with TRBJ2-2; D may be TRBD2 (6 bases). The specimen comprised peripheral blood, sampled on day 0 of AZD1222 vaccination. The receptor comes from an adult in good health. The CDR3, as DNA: TGTGCCAGCAGCCCGGGACTCTCCTACACCGGGGAGCTGTTTTTT. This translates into CASSPGLSYTGELFF.